This TCR beta chain was sequenced in a study of T-cell memory formation after mild COVID-19. TCRdb independently ran MiXCR on the 5' RACE reads; one entry per CDR3 protein. The table lists about 290,000 distinct CDR3 sequences, around a sixth of them singletons. The receptor was isolated from a man in his late teens or twenties who had mild COVID-19 (a few samples of this study predate the infection). Cell type and time point are not known. Sequenced input: PBMCs or a T cell subset sorted from them (not recorded which).

The DNA for the CDR3 is TGTGCCAGCAGTCCTCGCCCCGGACCCCAGCATTTT. This translates into CASSPRPGPQHF. V gene TRBV6-5 combines with J gene TRBJ1-5; D is unresolved. Per germline, CDR1 MNHEY and CDR2 SVGAGI. The V and J ends lost 5 bases and 10 bases respectively, with 12 bases between them. CDR3 length: 12 residues.